This T cell receptor beta chain derives from a study of T-cell reconstitution after alpha-beta-depleted transplantation in children. It was with unique molecular identifiers that the TCRbeta library was prepared. TCRdb recomputed calls from the PCR reads with MiXCR, one row per CDR3 protein. The repertoire consists of 300,000 to 400,000 distinct CDR3 sequences, with 13% occurring once and the leading ten covering around 4.5%. The source is a human donor who donated a stem cell graft to a child with Fanconi anemia. Here the sequenced sample was PBMCs, taken from the stem cell graft.

The chain's CDR3 is CASSSGQGAYNEQFF. In DNA form, the CDR3 reads TGTGCCAGCAGCTCGGGACAGGGCGCCTACAATGAGCAGTTCTTC. The chain links TRBV7-2 to TRBJ2-1; 9 bases are shared with TRBD1. Germline CDR1 reads SGHTA; CDR2 reads FQGNSA. With V trimmed by 4 bases and J by 2 bases, 3 bases remained unmatched. The CDR3 covers 15 residues.